The T cell receptor beta chain under discussion was sequenced for a study of shared clonotypes between healthy human individuals. Across the whole study: Each donor contributed plates that comprised three CD4 naive, three CD4 memory, two CD8 naive and one CD8 memory.

V dropped 7 bases and J dropped 2 bases, with 21 bases sitting between them. Germline V gene data show CDR1 as LGHNA and CDR2 as YNFKEQ. This CDR3 has 17 residues. The split of CD4+ cells yielded CD45RA+ naive and CD45RA-negative memory subsets. The study's findings and limits: Naive subsets typically showed greater estimated richness than memory subsets. Deeper or shallower sequencing was expected to change how clonotypes are shared among donors.

The table came from immunoSEQ multiplex PCR; TCRdb's copy has only in-frame clones and leaves some out. There are approximately 2.3 million clones in the sample; over 85% occur only once, and 0.3% to 0.4% lies in the top ten. To note about this clone: No antigen is known for it.

The chain is built from TRBV4-2 and TRBJ2-1, with D possibly matching TRBD1 (6 bases). The sample was naive CD4+ T cells from PBMCs. As to subset: CD45RA+ positively selected. This TCR was recovered from a man aged 18 to 29 in good health. Some clones in this sample may be carry-over from other donors' samples. CDR3 in DNA: TGTGCCAGCACCGCAGAGCCTACAGGGAGCCCCTACAATGAGCAGTTCTTC. As protein: CASTAEPTGSPYNEQFF.